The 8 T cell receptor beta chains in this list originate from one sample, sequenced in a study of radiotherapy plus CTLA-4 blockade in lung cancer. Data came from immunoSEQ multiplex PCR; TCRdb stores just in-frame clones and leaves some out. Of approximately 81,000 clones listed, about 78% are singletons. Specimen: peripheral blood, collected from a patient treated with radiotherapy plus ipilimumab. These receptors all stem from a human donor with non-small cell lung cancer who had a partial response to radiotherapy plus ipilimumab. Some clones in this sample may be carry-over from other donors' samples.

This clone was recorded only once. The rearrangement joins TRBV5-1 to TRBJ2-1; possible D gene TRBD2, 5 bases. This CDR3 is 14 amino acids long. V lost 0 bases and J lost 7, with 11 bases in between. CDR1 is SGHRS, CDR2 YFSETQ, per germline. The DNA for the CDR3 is TGCGCCAGCAGCTTGGAATATTCGGGAAATGAGCAGTTCTTC. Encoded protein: CASSLEYSGNEQFF.

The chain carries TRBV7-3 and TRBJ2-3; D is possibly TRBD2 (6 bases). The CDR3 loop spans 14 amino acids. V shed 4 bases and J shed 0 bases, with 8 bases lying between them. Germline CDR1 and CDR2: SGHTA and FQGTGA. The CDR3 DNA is TGTGCCAGCAGCTCGGGACTCAGCACAGATACGCAGTATTTT. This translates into CASSSGLSTDTQYF.

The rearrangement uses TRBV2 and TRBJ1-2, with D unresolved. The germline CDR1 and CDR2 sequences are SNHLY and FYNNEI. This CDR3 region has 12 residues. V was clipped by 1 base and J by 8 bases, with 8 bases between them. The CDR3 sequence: CASSEEVRGYTF. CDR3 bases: TGTGCCAGCAGTGAAGAGGTCAGGGGCTACACCTTC.

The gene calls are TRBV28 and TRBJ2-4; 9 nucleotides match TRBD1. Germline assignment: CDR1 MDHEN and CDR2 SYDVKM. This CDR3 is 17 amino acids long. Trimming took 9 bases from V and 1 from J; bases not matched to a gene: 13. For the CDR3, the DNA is TGTGCCAGTAAGGACAGGGGTGATGGCCTGGCCAAAAACATTCAGTACTTC. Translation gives CASKDRGDGLAKNIQYF. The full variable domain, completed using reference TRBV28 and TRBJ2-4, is DVKVTQSSRYLVKRTGEKVFLECVQDMDHENMFWYRQDPGLGLRLIYFSYDVKMKEKGDIPEGYSVSREKKERFSLILESASTNQTSMYLCASKDRGDGLAKNIQYFGAGTRLSVL.

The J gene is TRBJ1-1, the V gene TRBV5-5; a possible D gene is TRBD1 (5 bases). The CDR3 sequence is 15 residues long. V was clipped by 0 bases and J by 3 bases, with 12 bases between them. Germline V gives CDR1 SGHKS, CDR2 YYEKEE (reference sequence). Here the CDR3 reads CASSLGLRVDTEAFF. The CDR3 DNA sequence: TGTGCCAGCAGCTTGGGCCTCAGGGTCGACACTGAAGCTTTCTTT. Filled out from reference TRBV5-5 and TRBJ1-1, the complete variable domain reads DAGVTQSPTHLIKTRGQQVTLRCSPISGHKSVSWYQQVLGQGPQFIFQYYEKEERGRGNFPDRFSARQFPNYSSELNVNALLLGDSALYLCASSLGLRVDTEAFFGQGTRLTVV.

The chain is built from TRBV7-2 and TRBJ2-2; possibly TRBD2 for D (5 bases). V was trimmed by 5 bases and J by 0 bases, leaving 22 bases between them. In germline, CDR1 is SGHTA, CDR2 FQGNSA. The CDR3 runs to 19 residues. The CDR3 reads CASSLFNPGGLPNTGELFF. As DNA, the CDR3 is TGTGCCAGCAGCCTTTTCAATCCGGGTGGACTCCCGAACACCGGGGAGCTGTTTTTT.

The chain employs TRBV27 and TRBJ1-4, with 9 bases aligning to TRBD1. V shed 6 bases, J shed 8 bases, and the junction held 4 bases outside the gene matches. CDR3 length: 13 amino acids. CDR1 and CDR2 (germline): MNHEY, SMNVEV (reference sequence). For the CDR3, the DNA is TGTGCCAGCAGGGGACAGGGATACGAAAAACTGTTTTTT. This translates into CASRGQGYEKLFF.

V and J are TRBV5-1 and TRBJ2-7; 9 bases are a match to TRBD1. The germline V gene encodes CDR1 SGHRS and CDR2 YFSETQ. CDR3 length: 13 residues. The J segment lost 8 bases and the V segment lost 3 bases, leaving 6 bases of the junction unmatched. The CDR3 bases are TGCGCCAGCAGCTGGATGGACAGGGGCCAGCAGTACTTC. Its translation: CASSWMDRGQQYF.